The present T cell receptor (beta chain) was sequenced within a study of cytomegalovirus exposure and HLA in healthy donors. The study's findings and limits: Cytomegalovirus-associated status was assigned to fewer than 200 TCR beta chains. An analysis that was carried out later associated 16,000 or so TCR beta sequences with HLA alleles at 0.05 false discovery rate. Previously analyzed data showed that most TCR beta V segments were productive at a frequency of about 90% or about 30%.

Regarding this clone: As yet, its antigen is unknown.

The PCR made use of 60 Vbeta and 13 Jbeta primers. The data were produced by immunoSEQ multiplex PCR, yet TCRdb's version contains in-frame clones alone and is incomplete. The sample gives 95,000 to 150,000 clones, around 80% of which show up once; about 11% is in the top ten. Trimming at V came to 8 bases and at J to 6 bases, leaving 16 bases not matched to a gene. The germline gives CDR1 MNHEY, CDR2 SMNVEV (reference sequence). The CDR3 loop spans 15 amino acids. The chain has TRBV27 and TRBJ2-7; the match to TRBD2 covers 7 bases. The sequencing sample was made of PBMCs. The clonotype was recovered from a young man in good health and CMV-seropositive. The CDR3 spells CASGPFLAAPSEQYF. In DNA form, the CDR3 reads TGTGCCAGCGGGCCGTTTCTAGCGGCCCCTTCCGAGCAGTACTTC.